This TCR beta chain was sequenced for a study of neurological immune-mediated disorders. The study, taken as a whole, reports: No CDR3 amino acid sequences recurred among expanded clones across subjects, suggesting private repertoires in all groups. Expansion of TCR clones was greatest in HTLV-1-associated myelopathy and smallest in multiple sclerosis, where it fell below that of healthy controls.

Losses at the gene ends were 5 bases for V and 0 bases for J; bases not matched to a gene: 8. Germline V CDR1 and CDR2: DFQATT, SNEGSKA (reference sequence). CDR3 length: 17 residues. The table lists this clonotype with many counts. Its specificity is unknown. By 5'RACE with 10-nucleotide random UMIs, the cDNA was made. MiXCR, applied by TCRdb to the 5' RACE reads, yields one record per CDR3 protein. The table lists about 38,000 distinct CDR3 sequences, 11% of them singletons. Time point here: technical triplicate 1. The study built unsorted libraries from 2 million PBMCs kept at -80 C. The specimen was PBMCs. The receptor was isolated from a man aged 55 to 69 with HTLV-1-associated myelopathy (HAM/TSP). This rearrangement joins TRBV20-1 to TRBJ2-1, with 12 bases lining up with TRBD1. Here the CDR3 DNA reads TGCAGTGCTCCCGGGACAGGGGGCAGGGGCTCCTACAATGAGCAGTTCTTC. The encoded protein is CSAPGTGGRGSYNEQFF.